The entry below describes one T cell receptor (beta chain). Its antigen is undetermined. These data belong to a study of T cell repertoires in cytomegalovirus infection. In TCRdb, the reads were re-called with MiXCR into one record per CDR3 protein. The repertoire holds approximately 910,000 distinct CDR3 sequences, with about a third as singletons. V lost 2 bases and J lost 3, with 13 bases in between. This CDR3 is 14 amino acids long. Germline V gives CDR1 SQVTM, CDR2 ANQGSEA. The chain has TRBV29-1 and TRBJ1-2; weak D call: TRBD1 (5 bases). This TCR was recovered from a human donor in good health (CMV status not recorded). Some clones in this sample may be carry-over from other donors' samples. The material sequenced was cultured CD8+ T cells from PBMCs, taken from culture after CMV antigen stimulation. The CDR3 region is CSVETDRGDYGYTF. The CDR3 DNA sequence: TGCAGCGTTGAAACGGACCGGGGGGACTATGGCTACACCTTC.